These T cell receptor beta chains were read from a single sample in a study of T cells of healthy individuals. TCRdb called the 5' RACE reads again in MiXCR, with one record for every CDR3 protein. This repertoire shows roughly 87,000 distinct CDR3 sequences, roughly a sixth found once; its top ten account for under 7.5%. The receptors originated from a human donor in good health. Each CDR3 is given with its conserved first and last residue. D genes are given only for firm matches. Expanded clones get a size class; other rows say once, few or many, or leave the size out.

>few|-|TRBV18|TRBJ2-1
CASSPDRSYNEQFF
TGTGCCAGCTCCCCTGACAGGTCCTACAATGAGCAGTTCTTC
>few|TRBD1|TRBV12-3/TRBV12-4|TRBJ1-2
CASTPRQGLYGYTF
TGTGCCAGCACGCCCCGACAGGGCCTCTATGGCTACACCTTC
>many|-|TRBV6-1|TRBJ1-4
CASSEDNLLEKLFF
TGTGCCAGCAGTGAAGATAACCTCCTTGAAAAACTGTTTTTT
>few|TRBD2|TRBV7-2|TRBJ2-1
CASSISGGYNEQFF
TGTGCCAGCAGCATTAGCGGGGGCTACAATGAGCAGTTCTTC
>-|-|TRBV19|TRBJ2-5
CASSETGKETQYF
TGTGCCAGTAGTGAAACAGGGAAAGAGACCCAGTACTTC
>-|TRBD2|TRBV7-8|TRBJ2-2
CASSPVGTSGGLANTGELFF
TGTGCCAGCAGCCCGGTGGGGACTAGCGGGGGCCTAGCGAACACCGGGGAGCTGTTTTTT
>few|-|TRBV7-8|TRBJ1-6
CASSPQGPNSPLHF
TGTGCCAGCAGTCCGCAGGGGCCTAATTCACCCCTCCACTTT
>-|-|TRBV6-5|TRBJ2-3
CASSPGLDTQYF
TGTGCCAGCAGCCCAGGGTTAGATACGCAGTATTTT
>-|-|TRBV7-2|TRBJ2-1
CASSLRRGSEQFF
TGTGCCAGCAGCTTGCGACGGGGGAGTGAGCAGTTCTTC
>-|TRBD2|TRBV11-1|TRBJ2-3
CASSLGRLAESTDTQYF
TGTGCCAGCAGCTTAGGTCGGCTAGCGGAGAGCACAGATACGCAGTATTTT
>few|TRBD1|TRBV10-3|TRBJ1-1
CAISTGDTEAFF
TGTGCCATCAGTACAGGGGACACTGAAGCTTTCTTT
>few|-|TRBV28|TRBJ1-1
CASSFAHTTEAFF
TGTGCCAGCAGTTTTGCACATACCACTGAAGCTTTCTTT
>many|TRBD1|TRBV10-3|TRBJ2-7
CAIQRDRVGEQYF
TGTGCCATCCAGCGGGACAGGGTTGGGGAGCAGTACTTC
>-|TRBD2|TRBV28|TRBJ2-3
CASWAGGAWGTDTQYF
TGTGCCAGCTGGGCCGGGGGGGCCTGGGGCACAGATACGCAGTATTTT
>few|-|TRBV2|TRBJ2-1
CAILGEWPYNEQFF
TGTGCCATCCTAGGGGAATGGCCCTACAATGAGCAGTTCTTC
>-|-|TRBV4-1|TRBJ1-2
CASSQRTEVLYGYTF
TGCGCCAGCAGCCAAAGGACAGAAGTCCTCTATGGCTACACCTTC